The 24 T cell receptor beta chains listed next were all sequenced from one sample in a study of CD8 T cells in ankylosing spondylitis. Findings and limits, study-wide: Characteristic of ankylosing spondylitis blood, it appeared, was a TCR beta motif comprising several highly homologous variants.

Their cognate antigens are unknown. TCRdb independently ran MiXCR on the 5' RACE reads; one entry per CDR3 protein. Among approximately 400,000 distinct CDR3 sequences, 26% were seen once, and the ten largest hold 0.89%. Input material: blood, either unsorted or a sorted T cell fraction (not recorded which). The receptors originated from a male donor with ankylosing spondylitis.

V is TRBV30 and J is TRBJ1-2; D call uncertain. V was shortened by 0 bases and J by 2 bases, with 7 bases between the two germline ends. Germline V gene data show CDR1 as GTSNPN and CDR2 as SVGIG (reference sequence). CDR3 length equals 13 residues. The CDR3 DNA reads TGTGCCTGGAGTGTAAGAGGGAACTATGGCTACACCTTC. The encoded protein is CAWSVRGNYGYTF.

This clonotype was seen at least ten times. The chain links TRBV2 to TRBJ1-1; 7 positions match TRBD1. The V gene's germline CDR1 is SNHLY and CDR2 FYNNEI. The CDR3 consists of 13 residues. V trimming: 6 bases; J trimming: 4 bases; junction bases outside the gene matches: 5. The CDR3 DNA follows: TGTGCCAGCAGCCGACGACAGGGCACTGAAGCTTTCTTT. Its protein product is CASSRRQGTEAFF.

The CDR3 sequence: CASSLRQGSIFQPQHF. The DNA of the CDR3 is TGTGCCAGCAGCCTAAGACAGGGCTCAATTTTTCAGCCCCAGCATTTT. The chain joins TRBV13 to TRBJ1-5; 7 bases match TRBD1. The CDR3 consists of 16 residues. Per germline, CDR1 PRHDT and CDR2 FYEKMQ (reference sequence). V was pared by 5 bases and J by 6 bases, with 13 bases of the junction left unmatched.

The rearrangement links TRBV14 to TRBJ1-1; D is possibly TRBD1 (5 bases). Trimming took off 4 bases at V and 0 bases at J, with 15 bases between the two ends. There are 16 residues in the CDR3. Germline lookup yields CDR1 SGHDN and CDR2 FVKESK. The CDR3 nucleotides read TGTGCCAGCAGCCTCAAGGAGGGGTCGATGAACACTGAAGCTTTCTTT. Translation gives CASSLKEGSMNTEAFF.

This clonotype was detected many times. This chain links TRBV5-1 with TRBJ1-1; D is unclear. Trimming left V 3 bases short and J 1 base short, with 7 bases between. From germline, CDR1 is SGHRS and CDR2 YFSETQ. This CDR3 spans 13 amino acids. CDR3 region: CASSYRQNTEAFF. Written as DNA, the CDR3 is TGCGCCAGCAGCTACCGACAGAACACTGAAGCTTTCTTT.

CDR3: CASSLKSPGELFF. CDR3 bases: TGTGCCAGCAGTCTGAAGAGCCCCGGGGAGCTGTTTTTT. This sequence joins TRBV12-3 or TRBV12-4 and TRBJ2-2, with unresolved D. The V and J ends lost 5 bases and 6 bases respectively, with 10 bases between them. The CDR3 totals 13 residues.

This sequence joins TRBV2 and TRBJ2-1; 11 bases are a match to TRBD2. This CDR3 comprises 15 residues. V dropped 6 bases and J dropped 9; count of bases not matched to a gene: 10. From germline, CDR1 is SNHLY and CDR2 FYNNEI. The CDR3: CASRRTSGRSSEQFF. The CDR3 DNA reads as TGTGCCAGCAGGCGTACTAGCGGGAGATCCAGTGAGCAGTTCTTC.

On this clonotype itself: One junction end does not reproduce the germline sequence, and a read error may be involved. CDR3 nucleotides: TGTGCCAGCAGCCAAGAAGTCGCAAGCACCTATGGCAACACCTTC. It translates to CASSQEVASTYGNTF. The V gene is TRBV3-1, the J gene TRBJ1-2; D is uncertain. Germline-derived CDR1 and CDR2 are LGHDT and YNNKEL (reference sequence). The CDR3 totals 15 residues.

This chain's CDR3 is CASTQSREKLFF. The CDR3 DNA follows: TGTGCCAGCACCCAATCGAGAGAAAAACTGTTTTTT. This chain uses TRBV28 with TRBJ1-4; no clear D gene. Per the germline V gene, CDR1 is MDHEN and CDR2 is SYDVKM. Trimming removed 7 bases at V and 8 bases at J, with 11 bases between. This CDR3 is 12 amino acids long.

In this sample, this clonotype turned up a few times. The chain employs TRBV2 and TRBJ1-2; the D gene is possibly TRBD1 (5 bases). Germline lookup yields CDR1 SNHLY and CDR2 FYNNEI. V was cut by 4 bases and J by 4 bases, with 13 bases left in between. The CDR3 has 14 residues. As DNA, the CDR3 is TGTGCCAGCAGTGTCCGGAGGGACCTCTATGGCTACACCTTC. Encoded protein: CASSVRRDLYGYTF. Together with reference TRBV2 and TRBJ1-2, the CDR3 gives the full variable domain: EPEVTQTPSHQVTQMGQEVILRCVPISNHLYFYWYRQILGQKVEFLVSFYNNEISEKSEIFDDQFSVERPDGSNFTLKIRSTKLEDSAMYFCASSVRRDLYGYTFGSGTRLTVV.

Only one count was recorded for this clonotype. The V call is TRBV20-1, the J call TRBJ1-2; TRBD1 agrees at 7 bases. The CDR3 runs 14 residues. CDR1 DFQATT and CDR2 SNEGSKA come from the germline V gene (reference sequence). The J segment lost 6 bases and the V segment lost 1 base, leaving 8 bases of the junction unmatched. The CDR3 reads CSARAGGRPDGYTF. CDR3 nucleotide sequence: TGCAGTGCTAGAGCAGGGGGACGGCCAGATGGCTACACCTTC.

This chain connects TRBV3-1 to TRBJ2-1; the D is unclear. The CDR3 covers 15 residues. The V gene's germline CDR1 is LGHDT and CDR2 YNNKEL (reference sequence). Deletions cut 2 bases from V and 9 bases from J, with 17 bases between. The CDR3 here is CASSQPPALGTEQFF. CDR3 DNA sequence: TGTGCCAGCAGCCAACCCCCCGCGTTAGGCACTGAGCAGTTCTTC.

V usage is TRBV20-1 and J usage is TRBJ1-6; tentatively, D is TRBD1 (5 bases). There are 15 residues in the CDR3. Germline CDR1 DFQATT, CDR2 SNEGSKA (reference sequence). Between the trimmed V and J ends, which lost 0 bases and 7 bases, there was a span of 13 bases. The CDR3 coding sequence is TGCAGTGCTAGAGATATGAGGGGCTCGAATTCACCCCTCCACTTT. This gives the protein CSARDMRGSNSPLHF.

J is TRBJ1-3 and V is TRBV2; the D gene is possibly TRBD1 (5 bases). Germline CDR1 SNHLY, CDR2 FYNNEI. V was shortened by 6 bases and J by 1 base, with 13 bases between the two germline ends. This CDR3 contains 15 residues. CDR3 region: CASSGDVRSGNTIYF. CDR3 nucleotides: TGTGCCAGCAGCGGGGACGTGAGGTCTGGAAACACCATATATTTT.

This clonotype was observed once. The V call is TRBV24-1, the J call TRBJ2-3; 12 bases are shared with TRBD2. Losses at the gene ends were 4 bases for V and 8 bases for J; bases not matched to a gene: 6. CDR1 is KGHDR, CDR2 SFDVKD, per germline. The CDR3 sequence is 15 residues long. The DNA of the CDR3 is TGTGCCACCAGTGACTCCGGGACTAGCGGGTTTACGCAGTATTTT. Amino acids: CATSDSGTSGFTQYF.

This clonotype was observed a few times. The J gene is TRBJ2-1, the V gene TRBV11-2; D possibly corresponds to TRBD2 (5 bases). Trimming took off 1 base at V and 8 bases at J, with 15 bases between the two ends. This CDR3 spans 15 amino acids. Germline loops: CDR1 SGHAT, CDR2 FQNNGV. CDR3 nucleotides: TGTGCCAGCAGCTTAGTAGGCCGGGATGGGGATGAGCAGTTCTTC. It codes for CASSLVGRDGDEQFF.

This clonotype appeared a few times. This chain uses TRBV12-3 or TRBV12-4 with TRBJ1-1; possible D gene TRBD1, 5 bases. The CDR3 runs 13 residues. Trimming removed 0 bases from V and 10 bases from J, with 12 bases in between. The CDR3 DNA sequence: TGTGCCAGCAGTTTAGCGGGGGAAAGTCGAGCTTTCTTT. Its translation: CASSLAGESRAFF.

The chain carries TRBV5-6 and TRBJ2-5; D remains ambiguous. Germline values: CDR1 SGHDT, CDR2 YYEEEE. V lost 3 bases to trimming and J lost 2 bases, with 8 bases between them. This CDR3 contains 13 residues. CDR3 loop: CASSYWEQETQYF. CDR3 bases: TGTGCCAGCAGCTATTGGGAACAAGAGACCCAGTACTTC.

This clonotype was seen only a few times. The chain joins TRBV7-2 to TRBJ2-5, with a tentative D call TRBD2 (7 bases). CDR3 length equals 16 residues. The V gene's germline CDR1 is SGHTA and CDR2 FQGNSA. Trimming took off 3 bases at V and 4 bases at J, with 18 bases between the two ends. The CDR3 DNA sequence: TGTGCCAGCAGCTTGGGGGGGGGCAGGATAGGAGAGACCCAGTACTTC. The encoded protein is CASSLGGGRIGETQYF.

This clonotype has a count of ten or more. This chain joins TRBV5-1 and TRBJ2-7; D is unclear. CDR1 is SGHRS and CDR2 is YFSETQ in the germline V gene. V lost 0 bases, J lost 0 bases, and 10 bases lay in between. This CDR3 has 15 amino acids. CDR3 bases: TGCGCCAGCAGCTTGGTTGGAGATCCCTCCTACGAGCAGTACTTC. Amino acid sequence: CASSLVGDPSYEQYF.

The gene calls are TRBV7-9 and TRBJ1-4; 8 bases line up with TRBD1. Germline V gene data show CDR1 as SEHNR and CDR2 as FQNEAQ (reference sequence). J was trimmed by 2 bases and V by 5 bases; bases with no gene match: 7. CDR3 length: 16 residues. The CDR3 sequence is CASSQGQGETNEKLFF. The DNA of the CDR3 is TGTGCCAGCAGCCAAGGACAGGGAGAGACTAATGAAAAACTGTTTTTT. Full variable domain (missing parts from reference TRBV7-9 and TRBJ1-4): DTGVSQNPRHKITKRGQNVTFRCDPISEHNRLYWYRQTLGQGPEFLTYFQNEAQLEKSRLLSDRFSAERPKGSFSTLEIQRTEQGDSAMYLCASSQGQGETNEKLFFGSGTQLSVL.

In its sample, this clonotype was seen a few times. This chain connects TRBV7-8 to TRBJ2-3; 10 nucleotides agree with TRBD1. Germline-derived CDR1 and CDR2 are SGHVS and FQNEAQ. V shed 5 bases and J 3 bases; nucleotides not matched to a gene: 11. The CDR3 is made up of 17 amino acids. The CDR3 is CASSPGQGIIGTDTQYF. DNA for the CDR3: TGTGCCAGCAGCCCGGGACAGGGGATAATCGGAACAGATACGCAGTATTTT.

CDR3 bases: TGCGCCAGACTGGGACAGGAGAACACTGAAGCTTTCTTT. Protein sequence: CARLGQENTEAFF. This chain uses TRBV5-1 with TRBJ1-1; 8 bases are shared with TRBD1. The length of the CDR3 is 13 residues. Per the germline V gene, CDR1 is SGHRS and CDR2 is YFSETQ. V dropped 8 bases and J dropped 1; count of bases not matched to a gene: 4.

In its sample, this clonotype was seen a few times. This chain connects TRBV5-6 to TRBJ1-3; D uncertain. The CDR3 spans 14 residues. V shed 3 bases and J shed 2 bases, with 9 bases lying between them. Germline values: CDR1 SGHDT, CDR2 YYEEEE. The CDR3 DNA is TGTGCCAGCAGCTACGGGTGGACTGGAAACACCATATATTTT. Encoded protein: CASSYGWTGNTIYF.